These 25 T cell receptor beta chains originate from one sample sequenced in a study of control samples from healthy donors and cancer patients (TCRdb year 2020). The library was prepared using the immunoSEQ multiplex PCR assay. TCRdb obtained this table from immuneACCESS and retained in-frame rearrangements with V and J assigned. These tables miss some clones; where compared with another copy, unresolved V genes account for less than half of the shortfall, and the remainder is unexplained. Across this sample there are over 100,000 clones, with around 90% seen only once. Roughly 2.5% of the sample comes from the top ten. Sequenced input: blood. Source of these receptors: a man aged 40-49 years in good health.

Only one count was recorded for this clone. Additional DNA sequences in this sample encode the identical CDR3. The chain joins TRBV7-8 to TRBJ1-5; D is unresolved. The CDR3 has 16 residues. Germline V CDR1 and CDR2: SGHVS, FQNEAQ. Trimming cost V 5 bases and J 7 bases, with 21 bases left between them. The DNA for the CDR3 is TGTGCCAGCAGCATTTCCGATGGGCCTGCGGGGCAGCCCCAGCATTTT. The encoded protein is CASSISDGPAGQPQHF.

The V gene is TRBV7-9, the J gene TRBJ1-4; D gene ambiguous. The germline V gene has CDR1 SEHNR and CDR2 FQNEAQ (reference sequence). The CDR3 is made up of 15 amino acids. Deletions cut 0 bases from V and 8 bases from J, with 13 bases between. The CDR3 is CASSLARGSGEKLFF. The DNA of the CDR3 is TGTGCCAGCAGCTTAGCCCGAGGCAGCGGAGAAAAACTGTTTTTT.

This sequence joins TRBV11-2 and TRBJ2-3, with 10 bases that match TRBD2. CDR1 is SGHAT, CDR2 FQNNGV, per germline. V was clipped by 4 bases and J by 8 bases; unmatched bases: 18. The CDR3 consists of 18 residues. In DNA form, the CDR3 reads TGTGCCAGCAGCTCTGGGAGTAGCGGGGGGCTGAACCGCGTTACGCAGTATTTT. Its translation is CASSSGSSGGLNRVTQYF.

The chain couples TRBV11-2 to TRBJ1-6; 8 bases line up with TRBD1. V gave up 4 bases and J gave up 10 bases; unmatched junction bases: 15. The CDR3 spans 17 residues. Germline CDR1 and CDR2: SGHAT and FQNNGV. CDR3 nucleotides: TGTGCCAGCAGCTCAAGCTCTAGGACAGGGAAGAAATCACCCCTCCACTTT. Amino acid sequence: CASSSSSRTGKKSPLHF.

Here the CDR3 DNA reads TGTGCCAGCAGCCATATACCGGGACTAGGGTACACCGGGGAGCTGTTTTTT. Protein product: CASSHIPGLGYTGELFF. This chain uses TRBV14 with TRBJ2-2; 8 bases match TRBD2. The trim removed 3 bases at V and 3 bases at J, leaving 9 bases unmatched. Per the germline V gene, CDR1 is SGHDN and CDR2 is FVKESK. There are 17 residues in the CDR3.

This clone occurred once. V usage is TRBV6-2 or TRBV6-3 and J usage is TRBJ1-4; the match to TRBD1 covers 7 bases. With V trimmed by 6 bases and J by 4 bases, 5 bases remained unmatched. This CDR3 comprises 14 residues. The germline V gene encodes CDR1 MNHEY and CDR2 SVGEGT. The CDR3 bases are TGTGCCAGCAGCCTCACAGGGGATAATGAAAAACTGTTTTTT. This codes for CASSLTGDNEKLFF.

The CDR3 nucleotides are TGCAGCGTTGAAGATTGGACAGTGGCTGGAAACACCATATATTTT. The encoded protein is CSVEDWTVAGNTIYF. The chain employs TRBV29-1 and TRBJ1-3; TRBD1 might be the D (6 bases). Trimming pared 0 bases from V and 2 bases from J, leaving 11 bases between. Per germline, CDR1 SQVTM and CDR2 ANQGSEA. CDR3 size: 15 residues. The full variable domain, with the rest looked up from reference TRBV29-1 and TRBJ1-3, is SAVISQKPSRDICQRGTSLTIQCQVDSQVTMMFWYRQQPGQSLTLIATANQGSEATYESGFVIDKFPISRPNLTFSTLTVSNMSPEDSSIYLCSVEDWTVAGNTIYFGEGSWLTVV.

The chain carries TRBV9 and TRBJ2-1; 7 bases line up with TRBD1. Trimming at V came to 1 base and at J to 4 bases, leaving 11 bases not matched to a gene. Germline V lookup: CDR1 SGDLS, CDR2 YYNGEE. The CDR3 runs to 17 residues. CDR3 in amino acids: CASSVRTGTEKYNEQFF. The CDR3 DNA reads as TGTGCCAGCAGCGTAAGGACCGGGACAGAGAAGTACAATGAGCAGTTCTTC.

Here the CDR3 reads CATSRDLGRRTGNTIYF. CDR3 in DNA: TGTGCCACCAGCAGAGATCTTGGCAGGAGGACTGGAAACACCATATATTTT. The chain is built from TRBV15 and TRBJ1-3; no clear D. The ends were cut back, 0 bases at V and 2 bases at J, with 14 bases in the middle. Germline V gene lookup returns CDR1 LNHNV and CDR2 YYDKDF (reference sequence). The length of the CDR3 is 17 residues.

This chain joins TRBV9 and TRBJ1-2; D ambiguous. The CDR3 spans 11 residues. Germline assignment: CDR1 SGDLS and CDR2 YYNGEE. Trimming took off 4 bases at V and 7 bases at J, with 8 bases between the two ends. CDR3 sequence (DNA): TGTGCCAGCAGCTCGAGAGGTGGCTACACCTTC. Encoded protein: CASSSRGGYTF.

The gene calls are TRBV19 and TRBJ2-2; D is ambiguous. Deletions cut 0 bases from V and 7 bases from J, with 9 bases between. This CDR3 spans 14 amino acids. Germline values: CDR1 LNHDA, CDR2 SQIVND (reference sequence). CDR3 in DNA: TGTGCCAGTAGTATAGATTGGTCAATCGGGGAGCTGTTTTTT. Protein product: CASSIDWSIGELFF.

This chain uses TRBV6-5 with TRBJ2-7, with D possibly matching TRBD1 (6 bases). CDR1 is MNHEY and CDR2 is SVGAGI in the germline V gene. The CDR3 spans 13 residues. V lost 6 bases and J 3 bases, leaving 12 bases between the germline ends. CDR3 sequence: CASRVGQNYEQYF. The CDR3 coding sequence is TGTGCCAGCAGGGTAGGACAGAACTACGAGCAGTACTTC.

The chain has TRBV9 and TRBJ1-3; D might be TRBD1 (5 bases). Germline CDR1 SGDLS, CDR2 YYNGEE. V lost 0 bases and J lost 0, with 10 bases in between. The CDR3 is made up of 16 amino acids. As DNA, the CDR3 is TGTGCCAGCAGCGTAGTCCAGGGTGGCTCTGGAAACACCATATATTTT. Translation gives CASSVVQGGSGNTIYF.

The sample holds one count of this clone. V and J are TRBV2 and TRBJ2-1; perhaps TRBD2 as D (7 bases). V dropped 4 bases and J dropped 2 bases, with 15 bases sitting between them. CDR1 is SNHLY, CDR2 FYNNEI, per germline. The CDR3 is made up of 16 amino acids. This chain's CDR3 is CASSVWGGPAYNEQFF. In DNA form, the CDR3 reads TGTGCCAGCAGTGTTTGGGGGGGCCCCGCCTACAATGAGCAGTTCTTC.

This chain links TRBV5-4 with TRBJ2-1; TRBD2 matches at 8 bases. Germline V gene sequence: CDR1 SGHNT, CDR2 YYREEE (reference sequence). Trimming cost V 4 bases and J 6 bases; bases outside gene matches: 3. CDR3 length: 13 amino acids. CDR3 sequence reads: CASSGAGGNEQFF. The CDR3 bases are TGTGCCAGCAGCGGGGCGGGAGGCAATGAGCAGTTCTTC.

The chain recombines TRBV5-1 with TRBJ1-1; D remains unclear. The CDR3 runs to 15 residues. CDR1 and CDR2 from the germline V gene are SGHRS and YFSETQ. The ends were cut back, 0 bases at V and 0 bases at J, with 9 bases in the middle. Written as DNA, the CDR3 is TGCGCCAGCAGCTTGGGGACGGGAATGAACACTGAAGCTTTCTTT. Encoded protein: CASSLGTGMNTEAFF.

The V and J genes are TRBV7-2 and TRBJ2-1, with 7 bases identical to TRBD2. The CDR3 consists of 13 residues. V lost 5 bases, J lost 6 bases, and 4 bases stayed unmatched. In germline, CDR1 is SGHTA, CDR2 FQGNSA. The CDR3 DNA reads as TGTGCCAGCAGCCCTCGCGGGAGCAATGAGCAGTTCTTC. It is translated as CASSPRGSNEQFF. The whole variable domain, filled in from reference TRBV7-2 and TRBJ2-1, reads GAGVSQSPSNKVTEKGKDVELRCDPISGHTALYWYRQSLGQGLEFLIYFQGNSAPDKSGLPSDRFSAERTGGSVSTLTIQRTQQEDSAVYLCASSPRGSNEQFFGPGTRLTVL.

The V and J genes are TRBV6-5 and TRBJ2-7, with 8 nucleotides matching TRBD2. The CDR3 runs 14 residues. The germline V gene encodes CDR1 MNHEY and CDR2 SVGAGI. Losses at the gene ends were 7 bases for V and 3 bases for J; bases not matched to a gene: 8. DNA of the CDR3: TGTGCCAGCACCCGAACGGGAGGGATCTACGAGCAGTACTTC. Translation gives CASTRTGGIYEQYF.

The V call is TRBV9, the J call TRBJ1-2, with 10 positions matching TRBD1. V was pared by 0 bases and J by 5 bases, with 22 bases of the junction left unmatched. This CDR3 contains 21 residues. Germline CDR1 is SGDLS and CDR2 is YYNGEE. For the CDR3, the DNA is TGTGCCAGCAGCGTAGGCCGGTCCGTGACAGGGGGCCGGGGGCTGGAGTATGGCTACACCTTC. Its protein product is CASSVGRSVTGGRGLEYGYTF.

This chain connects TRBV5-1 to TRBJ2-5; weak D call: TRBD2 (5 bases). CDR3 length equals 14 residues. The V gene lost 6 bases and the J gene lost 4 bases, with 16 bases spanning the gap. Germline CDR1 is SGHRS and CDR2 is YFSETQ. The CDR3 bases are TGCGCCAGCAAGGTTCGGGGAACCTTAGAGACCCAGTACTTC. Translation: CASKVRGTLETQYF.

This chain uses TRBV18 with TRBJ1-2; 7 nucleotides align to TRBD1. Unmatched junction bases numbered 10, after V lost 5 bases and J lost 4 bases. The CDR3 extends over 15 amino acids. The germline CDR1 and CDR2 sequences are KGHSH and LQKENI. Written as DNA, the CDR3 is TGTGCCAGCTCATACAGCCGGGACAGTAGCTATGGCTACACCTTC. It encodes CASSYSRDSSYGYTF. Looking up the rest from reference TRBV18 and TRBJ1-2 gives the full variable domain: NAGVMQNPRHLVRRRGQEARLRCSPMKGHSHVYWYRQLPEEGLKFMVYLQKENIIDESGMPKERFSAEFPKEGPSILRIQQVVRGDSAAYFCASSYSRDSSYGYTFGSGTRLTVV.

The table lists this clone with a count of one. V is TRBV30 and J is TRBJ1-6, with 7 nucleotides matching TRBD1. The germline V gene encodes CDR1 GTSNPN and CDR2 SVGIG (reference sequence). Trimming at V came to 7 bases and at J to 7 bases, leaving 10 bases not matched to a gene. CDR3 length equals 14 residues. CDR3 bases: TGTGCCTACAAATTCGGACAGGTCAATTCACCCCTCCACTTT. Translating gives CAYKFGQVNSPLHF.

The gene calls are TRBV5-6 and TRBJ2-5; perhaps TRBD2 as D (5 bases). The CDR3 consists of 16 residues. The germline V gene encodes CDR1 SGHDT and CDR2 YYEEEE. Trimming stripped 3 bases from V and 3 bases from J, with 18 bases between. Here the CDR3 reads CASSYPKRFGEETQYF. The CDR3 DNA reads TGTGCCAGCAGCTACCCAAAGCGGTTTGGAGAAGAGACCCAGTACTTC.

The chain uses TRBV5-4 and TRBJ2-5; D assignment may be TRBD1 or TRBD2 (5 bases each). The V end lost 1 base, the J end lost 4 bases, and 8 bases lay between the germline ends. The CDR3 extends over 13 amino acids. From germline, CDR1 is SGHNT and CDR2 YYREEE (reference sequence). CDR3 in amino acids: CASSLRGAETQYF. DNA of the CDR3: TGTGCCAGCAGCTTGCGGGGCGCAGAGACCCAGTACTTC.

The J gene is TRBJ1-1, the V gene TRBV5-1; 10 nucleotides match TRBD1. V was pared by 1 base and J by 4 bases, with 1 base of the junction left unmatched. The V gene's germline CDR1 is SGHRS and CDR2 YFSETQ. There are 14 residues in the CDR3. CDR3 DNA: TGCGCCAGCAGCTTGCGGACAGGGGGCACTGAAGCTTTCTTT. Residues: CASSLRTGGTEAFF.